Presented here are 29 T cell receptor beta chains from one specimen sequenced in a study of T cells after yellow fever vaccination (dated by TCRdb to about 2019). The sample's treatment or condition label, decoded: live attenuated yellow fever vaccine strain. Library prep was done by 5' RACE. Instrument used: Illumina HiSeq 2500. TCRdb reran the public reads through fastp at Q25 and MiXCR, keeping productive beta chains. All rows with the same CDR3 protein become a single entry with the most common DNA and genes. The sample table lists roughly 170,000 distinct CDR3 sequences, 5.5% to 8% of them with a count of one. The ten top clones hold 2.9% of the sample. The sequencing used CD4+ T cells sorted from PBMCs, collected on the day of the first yellow fever vaccination. These receptor sequences come from a man younger than 35 who received the YFV17D yellow fever vaccine.

This clonotype was counted ten times or more. This sequence joins TRBV6-5 and TRBJ1-1; D remains ambiguous. The CDR3 has 15 amino acids. Trimming took 0 bases from V and 1 from J, leaving 9 bases between them. Germline assignment: CDR1 MNHEY and CDR2 SVGAGI. The CDR3 loop is CASSYSRVPNTEAFF. The CDR3 DNA reads TGTGCCAGCAGTTACTCTCGGGTCCCGAACACTGAAGCTTTCTTT.

In this sample, this clonotype turned up many times. This chain links TRBV15 with TRBJ1-3; tentative D call: TRBD1 (5 bases). V was pared by 0 bases and J by 2 bases, with 11 bases between. Germline CDR1 LNHNV, CDR2 YYDKDF (reference sequence). This CDR3 region has 16 residues. CDR3 nucleotide sequence: TGTGCCACCAGCAGAGATCCGGACAACCCTGGAAACACCATATATTTT. It specifies CATSRDPDNPGNTIYF.

As for this clonotype: A much larger clone sits a single nucleotide away, making a read error possible. V usage is TRBV24-1 and J usage is TRBJ2-1; D not resolved. Germline V gives CDR1 KGHDR, CDR2 SFDVKD. This CDR3 contains 11 residues. V dropped 4 bases and J dropped 12 bases, with 9 bases sitting between them. CDR3 amino acids: CATSDASGQFF. As DNA, the CDR3 is TGTGCCACCAGTGACGCAAGTGGGCAGTTCTTC.

The chain uses TRBV11-2 and TRBJ2-7; D remains unclear. The germline V and J ends were trimmed by 3 bases and 1 base, with 7 bases remaining between them. Germline CDR1 reads SGHAT; CDR2 reads FQNNGV. The CDR3 spans 13 residues. The chain's CDR3 is CASSFGDSYEQYF. The CDR3 coding sequence is TGTGCCAGCAGCTTCGGTGATTCCTACGAGCAGTACTTC.

The CDR3 reads CASGIGQAYNEQFF. In DNA form, the CDR3 reads TGTGCCAGCGGTATTGGACAGGCCTACAATGAGCAGTTCTTC. This chain uses TRBV2 with TRBJ2-1; TRBD1 agrees at 7 bases. Germline V gene sequence: CDR1 SNHLY, CDR2 FYNNEI. J lost 2 bases, V lost 8 bases, and 6 bases had no gene match. The CDR3 spans 14 residues.

This clonotype was picked up many times. The rearrangement links TRBV5-1 to TRBJ2-1, with 8 bases matching TRBD2. The CDR3 totals 14 residues. Losses at the gene ends were 6 bases for V and 8 bases for J; bases not matched to a gene: 10. Germline loops: CDR1 SGHRS, CDR2 YFSETQ. CDR3: CASNGGGPSDEQFF. The CDR3 DNA is TGCGCCAGCAATGGCGGGGGGCCATCTGATGAGCAGTTCTTC.

The V gene is TRBV3-1, the J gene TRBJ2-5, with 15 bases identical to TRBD2. The V gene's germline CDR1 is LGHDT and CDR2 YNNKEL (reference sequence). Trimming at V came to 4 bases and at J to 4 bases, leaving 1 base not matched to a gene. CDR3 size: 15 residues. CDR3 DNA sequence: TGTGCCAGCAGCCGGACTAGCGGGGGGGCAGAGACCCAGTACTTC. Amino acids: CASSRTSGGAETQYF.

This clonotype was seen more than once but under ten times. The chain recombines TRBV7-2 with TRBJ2-3, with a possible D match to TRBD2 (6 bases). This CDR3 is 16 amino acids long. Germline CDR1 is SGHTA and CDR2 is FQGNSA. Trimming removed 5 bases from V and 1 base from J, with 16 bases in between. Written as DNA, the CDR3 is TGTGCCAGCAGCCCGGGACTGTCAACACGCACAGATACGCAGTATTTT. Protein: CASSPGLSTRTDTQYF.

This clonotype was found a few times. The genes are TRBV5-1 and TRBJ2-7; D gene ambiguous. V lost 0 bases and J 4 bases, leaving 11 bases between the germline ends. Per germline, CDR1 SGHRS and CDR2 YFSETQ. The CDR3 is made up of 14 amino acids. DNA of the CDR3: TGCGCCAGCAGCTTGGTCTCAGACCCGTACGAGCAGTACTTC. Protein: CASSLVSDPYEQYF.

The CDR3 spells CASSFREDTEAFF. In nucleotides, the CDR3 is TGTGCCAGCAGTTTCAGGGAGGATACTGAAGCTTTCTTT. This chain connects TRBV12-3 or TRBV12-4 to TRBJ1-1, with TRBD1 as a possible D gene (5 bases). V gave up 3 bases and J gave up 5 bases, with 10 bases separating them. The CDR3 extends over 13 amino acids.

In its sample, this clonotype was seen many times. Here the CDR3 reads CSAMAGWAMNTEAFF. CDR3 nucleotides: TGCAGCGCGATGGCGGGGTGGGCCATGAACACTGAAGCTTTCTTT. This rearrangement joins TRBV29-1 to TRBJ1-1; D unclear. CDR1 is SQVTM and CDR2 is ANQGSEA in the germline V gene. Trimming shortened V by 7 bases and J by 0 bases, and 18 bases separated the two germline ends. The CDR3 spans 15 residues.

This clonotype was picked up a small number of times. The chain joins TRBV20-1 to TRBJ1-5; weak D call: TRBD1 (5 bases). Germline CDR1 reads DFQATT; CDR2 reads SNEGSKA (reference sequence). There are 14 residues in the CDR3. Trimming removed 5 bases from V and 2 bases from J, with 13 bases in between. This CDR3 reads CSAPAQGGNQPQHF. Here the CDR3 DNA reads TGCAGTGCTCCCGCCCAGGGCGGCAATCAGCCCCAGCATTTT.

J is TRBJ2-5 and V is TRBV20-1; D gene uncertain. The CDR3 loop spans 12 amino acids. Germline CDR1 is DFQATT and CDR2 is SNEGSKA (reference sequence). The V and J ends lost 6 bases and 4 bases respectively, with 12 bases between them. The CDR3 DNA follows: TGCAGTGCCGGTTCCCGGGTAGAGACCCAGTACTTC. Protein product: CSAGSRVETQYF.

The table lists this clonotype with many counts. The chain recombines TRBV6-2 or TRBV6-3 with TRBJ2-7; D not resolved. This CDR3 has 13 residues. Germline V lookup: CDR1 MNHEY, CDR2 SVGEGT. Trimming left V 2 bases short and J 4 bases short, with 9 bases between. CDR3 in amino acids: CASSYRLGYEQYF. CDR3 coding DNA: TGTGCCAGCAGTTACCGTTTGGGATACGAGCAGTACTTC.

This clonotype was picked up many times. This chain connects TRBV7-8 to TRBJ2-7; the D gene is possibly TRBD1 (5 bases). The V gene's germline CDR1 is SGHVS and CDR2 FQNEAQ. V dropped 2 bases and J dropped 3 bases, with 11 bases sitting between them. CDR3 length: 14 residues. For the CDR3, the DNA is TGTGCCAGCAGCTTACGCCGACAGTACTACGAGCAGTACTTC. Translation gives CASSLRRQYYEQYF.

This chain joins TRBV10-3 and TRBJ2-5, with 8 bases fitting TRBD2. J gave up 0 bases and V 2 bases, and 5 bases lay outside the gene matches. The CDR3 is 16 amino acids. Germline CDR1 and CDR2: ENHRY and SYGVKD. The CDR3 protein is CAISEMVAGYQETQYF. CDR3 nucleotides: TGTGCCATCAGTGAGATGGTAGCGGGGTACCAAGAGACCCAGTACTTC.

At least ten counts were recorded for this clonotype. V usage is TRBV3-1 and J usage is TRBJ2-2, with D unclear. V was pared by 3 bases and J by 7 bases, with 9 bases between. Germline V gene data show CDR1 as LGHDT and CDR2 as YNNKEL (reference sequence). The CDR3 totals 13 residues. The CDR3 coding sequence is TGTGCCAGCAGCCAGCACTTCTTCGGGGAGCTGTTTTTT. Translating gives CASSQHFFGELFF.

Only a few counts were recorded for this clonotype. The chain employs TRBV6-1 and TRBJ2-3, with 7 positions matching TRBD1. V lost 6 bases, J lost 3 bases, and 3 bases stayed unmatched. Germline CDR1 and CDR2: MNHNS and SASEGT. The CDR3 consists of 13 residues. In DNA, the CDR3 is TGTGCCAGCAGGAGACAGGGAACAGATACGCAGTATTTT. This sequence encodes CASRRQGTDTQYF.

This clonotype occurred a few times. This rearrangement joins TRBV4-3 to TRBJ2-1, with TRBD2 matching 10 bases. CDR3 length equals 19 residues. J was trimmed by 6 bases and V by 0 bases; bases with no gene match: 14. The V gene's germline CDR1 is LGHNA and CDR2 YSLEER. In nucleotides, the CDR3 is TGCGCCAGCAGCCAAGAAAACACATTACTAGCGGGGTTTGGCAATGAGCAGTTCTTC. It specifies CASSQENTLLAGFGNEQFF.

The sample holds a few counts of this clonotype. An end of the junction differs from the germline gene, which may be a read error. The gene calls are TRBV30 and TRBJ1-2, with 9 bases matching TRBD1. The length of the CDR3 is 13 residues. Per germline, CDR1 GTSNPN and CDR2 SVGIG (reference sequence). The CDR3 spells CGGQGDLFYGYTF. The CDR3 DNA sequence: TGCGGGGGACAGGGAGATCTATTCTATGGCTACACCTTC.

This clonotype was observed many times. The chain couples TRBV30 to TRBJ2-1; the D gene is possibly TRBD2 (6 bases). V was cut by 2 bases and J by 7 bases, with 9 bases left in between. Germline V gene lookup returns CDR1 GTSNPN and CDR2 SVGIG (reference sequence). The CDR3 loop spans 12 amino acids. The CDR3 DNA reads TGTGCCTGGAGTCTTGGGGGGAATGAGCAGTTCTTC. Protein sequence: CAWSLGGNEQFF.

This clonotype occurred many times. The chain uses TRBV5-1 and TRBJ1-5; the D gene is possibly TRBD1 (6 bases). Trimming took off 0 bases at V and 4 bases at J, with 11 bases between the two ends. Germline V gene data show CDR1 as SGHRS and CDR2 as YFSETQ. The length of the CDR3 is 15 residues. This CDR3 reads CASSLDGGRNQPQHF. CDR3 DNA sequence: TGCGCCAGCAGCTTGGACGGGGGCCGGAATCAGCCCCAGCATTTT.

This rearrangement joins TRBV18 to TRBJ1-6; 10 bases align to TRBD1. This CDR3 is 16 amino acids long. The V segment lost 6 bases and the J segment 9 bases; nucleotides outside the gene matches: 11. Germline CDR1 is KGHSH and CDR2 is LQKENI. The CDR3 bases are TGTGCCAGCTCCCCAAAGGTCCGGGACAGGGGTTCACCCCTCCACTTT. Translated: CASSPKVRDRGSPLHF.

This chain uses TRBV7-2 with TRBJ2-3; 7 positions match TRBD2. Germline V gene data show CDR1 as SGHTA and CDR2 as FQGNSA. V shed 0 bases and J 0 bases; nucleotides not matched to a gene: 9. The CDR3 extends over 18 amino acids. Written as DNA, the CDR3 is TGTGCCAGCAGCTTAGCTTCCTCGGGAGGAACTAGCACAGATACGCAGTATTTT. Translating gives CASSLASSGGTSTDTQYF. Based on the CDR3 plus reference TRBV7-2 and TRBJ2-3, the full variable domain is GAGVSQSPSNKVTEKGKDVELRCDPISGHTALYWYRQSLGQGLEFLIYFQGNSAPDKSGLPSDRFSAERTGGSVSTLTIQRTQQEDSAVYLCASSLASSGGTSTDTQYFGPGTRLTVL.

This clonotype occurred once. This CDR3 fails to terminate in the conserved phenylalanine or tryptophan, so it likely reflects a read error. The chain joins TRBV5-1 to TRBJ2-2; D might be TRBD1 or TRBD2, each matching 5 bases. The length of the CDR3 is 14 residues. Trimming removed 4 bases from V and 3 bases from J, with 10 bases in between. CDR1 SGHRS and CDR2 YFSETQ come from the germline V gene. The CDR3 protein is CASSLGTDTGELFY. The CDR3 region has the DNA TGCGCCAGCAGCCTAGGGACGGACACCGGGGAGCTGTTTTAT.

This clonotype was counted at least ten times. This rearrangement joins TRBV29-1 to TRBJ1-2; 8 bases are shared with TRBD1. This CDR3 is 14 amino acids long. J gave up 8 bases and V 4 bases, and 12 bases lay outside the gene matches. Germline CDR1 is SQVTM and CDR2 is ANQGSEA. The CDR3 sequence is CSVASGGSQRGYTF. The CDR3 DNA follows: TGCAGCGTTGCATCAGGGGGCAGTCAGAGAGGCTACACCTTC. The complete variable domain, with remaining parts taken from reference TRBV29-1 and TRBJ1-2, reads SAVISQKPSRDICQRGTSLTIQCQVDSQVTMMFWYRQQPGQSLTLIATANQGSEATYESGFVIDKFPISRPNLTFSTLTVSNMSPEDSSIYLCSVASGGSQRGYTFGSGTRLTVV.

This clonotype was observed a handful of times. The gene calls are TRBV15 and TRBJ2-7; D not resolved. V lost 6 bases and J lost 5, with 17 bases in between. The CDR3 covers 14 residues. Germline V gene sequence: CDR1 LNHNV, CDR2 YYDKDF (reference sequence). The CDR3, as DNA: TGTGCCACCAGTCCGGACCCTCAAATGGACGAGCAGTACTTC. This gives the protein CATSPDPQMDEQYF.

In this sample, this clonotype turned up many times. V gene TRBV20-1 combines with J gene TRBJ1-2; 8 bases map to TRBD1. The V and J ends lost 4 bases and 6 bases, in that order; junction bases with no gene match: 4. The CDR3 contains 12 residues. CDR1 is DFQATT and CDR2 is SNEGSKA in the germline V gene (reference sequence). The CDR3 DNA sequence: TGCAGTGCTACGAGACAGGGGAATGGCTACACCTTC. Its protein is CSATRQGNGYTF.

The J gene is TRBJ2-3, the V gene TRBV7-9; TRBD1 matches 7 bases. V dropped 11 bases and J dropped 2; count of bases not matched to a gene: 10. Per germline, CDR1 SEHNR and CDR2 FQNEAQ (reference sequence). This CDR3 contains 14 residues. The CDR3 reads CAGTPTGNTDTQYF. In DNA, the CDR3 is TGTGCCGGTACCCCGACAGGGAACACAGATACGCAGTATTTT.